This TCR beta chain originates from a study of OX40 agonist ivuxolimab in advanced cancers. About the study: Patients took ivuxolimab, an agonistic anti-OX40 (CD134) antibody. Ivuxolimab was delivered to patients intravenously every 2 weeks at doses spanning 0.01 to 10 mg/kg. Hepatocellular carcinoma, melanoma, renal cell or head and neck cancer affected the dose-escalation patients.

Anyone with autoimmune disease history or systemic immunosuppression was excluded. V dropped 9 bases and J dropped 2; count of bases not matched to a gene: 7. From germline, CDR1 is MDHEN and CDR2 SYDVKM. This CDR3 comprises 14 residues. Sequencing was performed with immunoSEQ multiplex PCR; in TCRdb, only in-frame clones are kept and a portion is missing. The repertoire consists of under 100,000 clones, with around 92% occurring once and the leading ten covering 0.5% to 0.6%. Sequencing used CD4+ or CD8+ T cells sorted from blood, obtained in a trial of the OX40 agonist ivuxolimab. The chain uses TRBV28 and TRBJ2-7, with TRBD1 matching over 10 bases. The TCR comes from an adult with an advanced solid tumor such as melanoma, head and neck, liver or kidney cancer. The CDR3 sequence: CASLGQGRPYEQYF. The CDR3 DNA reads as TGTGCCAGTTTGGGACAGGGGAGACCCTACGAGCAGTACTTC.